This TCR beta chain was sequenced during a study of glioma-infiltrating T cells. Using RNA template, CDR3s of TCR alpha and beta were amplified with iRepertoire arm-PCR. TCRdb fed the multiplex PCR reads into MiXCR, producing one record per CDR3 protein. The sample has roughly 120,000 distinct CDR3 sequences; approximately 25% are singletons. This clonotype has at least ten counts. The antigen remains unidentified. This CDR3 has 16 amino acids. Germline CDR1 and CDR2: SEHNR and FQNEAQ (reference sequence). Trimming removed 5 bases from V and 1 base from J; junction bases left unmatched: 11. The study's findings and limits: Tissue and blood shared very few CDR3 sequences.

The source material was glioma tissue, nonneoplastic brain tissue, or PBMCs (not recorded which). The sequence came from a human donor with low-grade glioma or glioblastoma, undergoing nonglioma brain surgery, or in good health (not recorded which). This rearrangement joins TRBV7-9 to TRBJ2-7, with 7 bases lining up with TRBD1. The DNA for the CDR3 is TGTGCCAGCAGCGCATCACGGCAGGGGGAATCCTACGAGCAGTACTTC. This gives the protein CASSASRQGESYEQYF. Complete variable domain (other parts from reference TRBV7-9 and TRBJ2-7): DTGVSQNPRHKITKRGQNVTFRCDPISEHNRLYWYRQTLGQGPEFLTYFQNEAQLEKSRLLSDRFSAERPKGSFSTLEIQRTEQGDSAMYLCASSASRQGESYEQYFGPGTRLTVT.